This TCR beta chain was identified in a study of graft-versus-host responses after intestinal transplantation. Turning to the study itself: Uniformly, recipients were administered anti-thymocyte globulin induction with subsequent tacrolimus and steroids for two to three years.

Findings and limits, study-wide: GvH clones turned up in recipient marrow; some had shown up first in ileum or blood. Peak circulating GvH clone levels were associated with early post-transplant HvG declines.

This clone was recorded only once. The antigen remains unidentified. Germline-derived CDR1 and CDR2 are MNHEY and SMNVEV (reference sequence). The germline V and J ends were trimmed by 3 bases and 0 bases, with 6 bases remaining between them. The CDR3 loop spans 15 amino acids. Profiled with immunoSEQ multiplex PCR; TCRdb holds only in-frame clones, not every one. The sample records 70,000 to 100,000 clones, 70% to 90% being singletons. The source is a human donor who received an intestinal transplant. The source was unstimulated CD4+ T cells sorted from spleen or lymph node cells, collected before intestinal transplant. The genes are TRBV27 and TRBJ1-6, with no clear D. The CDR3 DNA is TGTGCCAGCAGTTTCACGAGCTCCTATAATTCACCCCTCCACTTT. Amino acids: CASSFTSSYNSPLHF.